This passage covers 15 T cell receptor beta chains from one sample sequenced in a study of T cells after yellow fever vaccination. TCRdb independently ran MiXCR on the 5' RACE reads; one entry per CDR3 protein. The data contain 300,000 to 400,000 distinct CDR3 sequences, over 8.5% of them singletons. The sequenced sample was CD4+ T cells sorted from PBMCs, obtained 45 days after the yellow fever booster vaccination. Every receptor here comes from a man aged 18-30 years who received the YFV17D yellow fever vaccine.

The chain links TRBV18 to TRBJ1-6; D is unclear. Germline lookup yields CDR1 KGHSH and CDR2 LQKENI. V gave up 3 bases and J gave up 7 bases, with 13 bases separating them. This CDR3 region has 15 residues. CDR3 amino acids: CASSPSARENSPLHF. The CDR3 nucleotides read TGTGCCAGCTCACCCTCCGCCCGGGAGAATTCACCCCTCCACTTT. Using reference TRBV18 and TRBJ1-6 for the parts outside the CDR3, the full variable domain is NAGVMQNPRHLVRRRGQEARLRCSPMKGHSHVYWYRQLPEEGLKFMVYLQKENIIDESGMPKERFSAEFPKEGPSILRIQQVVRGDSAAYFCASSPSARENSPLHFGNGTRLTVT.

This rearrangement joins TRBV4-3 to TRBJ1-4; the D gene is possibly TRBD1 (6 bases). Trimming stripped 5 bases from V and 6 bases from J, with 16 bases between. CDR3 length: 15 residues. In germline, CDR1 is LGHNA, CDR2 YSLEER. The CDR3 is CASSAEDRRDEKLFF. The CDR3 DNA follows: TGCGCCAGCAGCGCAGAGGACAGAAGAGATGAAAAACTGTTTTTT.

The chain uses TRBV11-3 and TRBJ2-1; D ambiguous. CDR1 is SGHNT, CDR2 YENEEA, per germline. There are 16 residues in the CDR3. V was trimmed by 5 bases and J by 2 bases, leaving 16 bases between them. The DNA for the CDR3 is TGTGCCAGCAGCCCCGTGGGCACCGGGCCCTACAATGAGCAGTTCTTC. Protein: CASSPVGTGPYNEQFF. Together with reference TRBV11-3 and TRBJ2-1, the CDR3 gives the full variable domain: EAGVVQSPRYKIIEKKQPVAFWCNPISGHNTLYWYLQNLGQGPELLIRYENEEAVDDSQLPKDRFSAERLKGVDSTLKIQPAELGDSAVYLCASSPVGTGPYNEQFFGPGTRLTVL.

J is TRBJ1-3 and V is TRBV4-3, with 9 bases fitting TRBD1. The V gene's germline CDR1 is LGHNA and CDR2 YSLEER. V shed 3 bases, J shed 4 bases, and the junction held 4 bases outside the gene matches. The CDR3 length is 15 residues. The CDR3 sequence is CASSHDRGKGNTIYF. The DNA of the CDR3 is TGCGCCAGCAGCCACGACAGGGGGAAAGGAAACACCATATATTTT.

In its sample, this clonotype was seen a few times. The rearrangement links TRBV6-6 to TRBJ2-7; weak D call: TRBD2 (7 bases). CDR1 is MNHNY, CDR2 SVGAGI, per germline (reference sequence). CDR3 length equals 14 residues. The germline V and J ends were trimmed by 0 bases and 6 bases, with 12 bases remaining between them. The CDR3 DNA reads TGTGCCAGCAGTTACTCCCCCCGGGGGGCCGAGCAGTACTTC. Its translation is CASSYSPRGAEQYF.

Only a few counts were recorded for this clonotype. The chain has TRBV20-1 and TRBJ1-2; D call uncertain. CDR3 length equals 12 residues. Deletions cut 6 bases from V and 2 bases from J, with 10 bases between. CDR1 is DFQATT and CDR2 is SNEGSKA in the germline V gene (reference sequence). Here the CDR3 reads CSAPTENYGYTF. CDR3 bases: TGCAGTGCACCTACAGAGAACTATGGCTACACCTTC.

This clonotype was detected only a few times. This chain connects TRBV14 to TRBJ1-2; 7 bases fit TRBD1. This CDR3 spans 14 amino acids. The germline gives CDR1 SGHDN, CDR2 FVKESK. V gave up 4 bases and J gave up 2 bases; unmatched junction bases: 4. In nucleotides, the CDR3 is TGTGCCAGCAGCCCCAACAGGGGAAACTATGGCTACACCTTC. As protein: CASSPNRGNYGYTF. The entire variable domain, with the rest obtained from reference TRBV14 and TRBJ1-2, is as follows: EAGVTQFPSHSVIEKGQTVTLRCDPISGHDNLYWYRRVMGKEIKFLLHFVKESKQDESGMPNNRFLAERTGGTYSTLKVQPAELEDSGVYFCASSPNRGNYGYTFGSGTRLTVV.

V and J are TRBV27 and TRBJ2-3, with 10 bases identical to TRBD1. The length of the CDR3 is 17 residues. V dropped 1 base and J dropped 2; count of bases not matched to a gene: 6. CDR1 is MNHEY and CDR2 is SMNVEV in the germline V gene (reference sequence). This CDR3 reads CASSLWGQGRVTDTQYF. The CDR3 DNA is TGTGCCAGCAGTTTATGGGGACAGGGGAGGGTCACAGATACGCAGTATTTT.

This clonotype was seen only a few times. The chain couples TRBV20-1 to TRBJ2-5, with D unresolved. Germline V lookup: CDR1 DFQATT, CDR2 SNEGSKA (reference sequence). The V end was cut by 3 bases, the J end by 1 base, with 9 bases between. This CDR3 has 13 residues. Here the CDR3 DNA reads TGCAGTGCTAGGAAGACACTCCAAGAGACCCAGTACTTC. This codes for CSARKTLQETQYF.

This clonotype was found many times. The rearrangement joins TRBV20-1 to TRBJ2-5, with TRBD1 matching 8 bases. Per the germline V gene, CDR1 is DFQATT and CDR2 is SNEGSKA (reference sequence). The CDR3 has 13 residues. V lost 2 bases and J lost 3; bases outside the gene matches: 2. CDR3 loop: CSARRTGKETQYF. DNA of the CDR3: TGCAGTGCTAGACGGACAGGGAAAGAGACCCAGTACTTC.

The chain combines TRBV20-1 with TRBJ2-3; 14 bases fit TRBD2. The germline V gene encodes CDR1 DFQATT and CDR2 SNEGSKA (reference sequence). J lost 5 bases, V lost 5 bases, and 6 bases had no gene match. There are 15 residues in the CDR3. The DNA for the CDR3 is TGCAGTGCTCTGACTAGCGGGGGGGTAGGAGATACGCAGTATTTT. Translated, it gives CSALTSGGVGDTQYF.

In nucleotides, the CDR3 is TGTGCCAGCAGCCGACAGGGTTCACCCCTCCACTTT. This translates into CASSRQGSPLHF. This chain joins TRBV12-3 or TRBV12-4 and TRBJ1-6, with TRBD1 matching 7 bases. The CDR3 totals 12 residues. The junction had 2 bases not matched to a gene; V was cut back by 6 bases and J by 9 bases.

The table lists this clonotype with many counts. The CDR3, as DNA: TGTGCCAGCAGCTTAGAGGGTTTCTACGAGCAGTACGTC. It is translated as CASSLEGFYEQYV. V gene TRBV7-9 combines with J gene TRBJ2-7; D unclear. Looked up from germline, CDR1 is SEHNR and CDR2 is FQNEAQ (reference sequence). Trimming removed 1 base from V and 3 bases from J, with 7 bases in between. The CDR3 is made up of 13 amino acids.

This clonotype was picked up many times. J is TRBJ2-3 and V is TRBV18; D is uncertain. The V end lost 3 bases, the J end lost 2 bases, and 12 bases lay between the germline ends. The CDR3 sequence is 15 residues long. Germline CDR1 reads KGHSH; CDR2 reads LQKENI. CDR3 in amino acids: CASSPDGRITDTQYF. The CDR3 DNA follows: TGTGCCAGCTCACCGGACGGACGAATCACAGATACGCAGTATTTT.

V gene TRBV5-1 combines with J gene TRBJ2-2; a weak D match, TRBD1 (6 bases). The germline V gene encodes CDR1 SGHRS and CDR2 YFSETQ. There are 13 residues in the CDR3. The V gene lost 5 bases and the J gene lost 6 bases, with 11 bases spanning the gap. CDR3 protein: CASSRTASGELFF. The CDR3 DNA is TGCGCCAGCAGTCGGACAGCCTCCGGGGAGCTGTTTTTT. Full variable domain (rest looked up from reference TRBV5-1 and TRBJ2-2): KAGVTQTPRYLIKTRGQQVTLSCSPISGHRSVSWYQQTPGQGLQFLFEYFSETQRNKGNFPGRFSGRQFSNSRSEMNVSTLELGDSALYLCASSRTASGELFFGEGSRLTVL.